These 14 T cell receptor beta chains came from one sample sequenced in a study of beta chain features in type 1 diabetes. The isolated RNA, all of it, was reverse transcribed, so expressed TCRB transcripts were what got sequenced. Data came from immunoSEQ multiplex PCR; TCRdb stores just in-frame clones and leaves some out. Among 390,000 or so clones listed, about 15% were seen once. Sequencing input: naive CD4+ T cells from blood. The receptors were gathered from a man aged 25-45 years in good health.

This clone has only a few counts. This sequence joins TRBV7-2 and TRBJ2-5; D may be TRBD1 or TRBD2 (7 bases each). The CDR3 spans 16 residues. Trimming left V 0 bases short and J 5 bases short, with 16 bases between. Germline V gene data show CDR1 as SGHTA and CDR2 as FQGNSA. The CDR3 sequence: CASSLALGRGGETQYF. DNA of the CDR3: TGTGCCAGCAGCTTAGCATTAGGCAGGGGGGGTGAGACCCAGTACTTC.

This sequence joins TRBV4-3 and TRBJ2-2, with D possibly called TRBD1 or TRBD2 (5 bases each). CDR3 length: 16 amino acids. Germline CDR1 and CDR2: LGHNA and YSLEER. Trimming cost V 3 bases and J 6 bases, with 17 bases left between them. The CDR3: CASSHSTGTAAGELFF. The CDR3 region has the DNA TGCGCCAGCAGCCACTCAACCGGGACCGCCGCCGGGGAGCTGTTTTTT.

This chain uses TRBV5-1 with TRBJ2-5; D may be TRBD2 (6 bases). The CDR3 consists of 15 residues. V dropped 3 bases and J dropped 9 bases, with 21 bases sitting between them. Germline V CDR1 and CDR2: SGHRS, YFSETQ. The CDR3 is CASSSLRDSPGAQYF. The CDR3 DNA is TGCGCCAGCAGCTCTCTAAGGGACTCCCCGGGGGCCCAGTACTTC.

The rearrangement uses TRBV9 and TRBJ2-2; D gene ambiguous. Germline assignment: CDR1 SGDLS and CDR2 YYNGEE. This CDR3 has 15 amino acids. With 4 bases removed from V and 3 bases from J, the gap between germline ends came to 13 bases. DNA for the CDR3: TGTGCCAGCAGCCCCCCGGGCGAGTACACCGGGGAGCTGTTTTTT. Translation gives CASSPPGEYTGELFF.

This clone has more than one count but fewer than ten. Here the CDR3 reads CASSLGYSAEQYF. CDR3 bases: TGTGCCAGCAGCTTAGGATACTCCGCCGAGCAGTACTTC. The chain joins TRBV7-2 to TRBJ2-7; D is unclear. V was pared by 1 base and J by 6 bases, with 10 bases between. The CDR3 is 13 residues long. The germline gives CDR1 SGHTA, CDR2 FQGNSA.

Comments on this clone: The sample carries other DNA sequences with the same CDR3. This chain joins TRBV18 and TRBJ1-5; TRBD1 aligns across 9 bases. The ends lost 6 bases at V and 3 bases at J; junction bases unmatched: 6. Germline V gene lookup returns CDR1 KGHSH and CDR2 LQKENI. The CDR3 runs 15 residues. The CDR3 protein is CASSPGTGINQPQHF. As DNA, the CDR3 is TGTGCCAGCTCCCCTGGGACAGGGATCAATCAGCCCCAGCATTTT. The variable domain in full, completed from reference TRBV18 and TRBJ1-5, reads NAGVMQNPRHLVRRRGQEARLRCSPMKGHSHVYWYRQLPEEGLKFMVYLQKENIIDESGMPKERFSAEFPKEGPSILRIQQVVRGDSAAYFCASSPGTGINQPQHFGDGTRLSIL.

V and J are TRBV13 and TRBJ2-1, with 10 bases lining up with TRBD2. The CDR3 runs 16 residues. Unmatched junction bases numbered 8, after V lost 5 bases and J lost 4 bases. CDR1 and CDR2 from the germline V gene are PRHDT and FYEKMQ (reference sequence). DNA of the CDR3: TGTGCCAGCAGCCTCGACACTAGCGGGGTTTACAATGAGCAGTTCTTC. The encoded protein is CASSLDTSGVYNEQFF.

Only a few counts were recorded for this clone. The J gene is TRBJ2-2, the V gene TRBV7-3; D is ambiguous. The CDR3 extends over 14 amino acids. V lost 1 base to trimming and J lost 5 bases, with 8 bases between them. Germline CDR1 and CDR2: SGHTA and FQGTGA. The CDR3 sequence is CASSLKARTGELFF. The CDR3 coding sequence is TGTGCCAGCAGCTTAAAGGCTCGGACCGGGGAGCTGTTTTTT.

The chain uses TRBV19 and TRBJ1-1; D remains ambiguous. V was clipped by 5 bases and J by 1 base, with 8 bases between them. The germline V gene encodes CDR1 LNHDA and CDR2 SQIVND (reference sequence). The CDR3 contains 13 residues. The CDR3 sequence: CASSPRPNTEAFF. The CDR3 bases are TGTGCCAGTAGTCCCCGACCGAACACTGAAGCTTTCTTT.

The CDR3 reads CASSGLSQGMDEQYF. The CDR3, as DNA: TGTGCCAGCAGCGGGCTATCACAGGGTATGGACGAGCAGTACTTC. The chain joins TRBV9 to TRBJ2-7; TRBD1 is a possible D gene (6 bases). V lost 3 bases and J 5 bases, leaving 18 bases between the germline ends. The CDR3 has 15 residues. The germline V gene has CDR1 SGDLS and CDR2 YYNGEE.

J is TRBJ2-3 and V is TRBV5-1, with D unclear. Trimming removed 2 bases at V and 2 bases at J, with 12 bases between. CDR1 is SGHRS, CDR2 YFSETQ, per germline. CDR3 length equals 15 residues. The CDR3 DNA reads as TGCGCCAGCAGCTTCGGGCAGCTAAACACAGATACGCAGTATTTT. It is translated as CASSFGQLNTDTQYF.

The chain employs TRBV7-3 and TRBJ2-7; 9 bases line up with TRBD2. The CDR3 extends over 21 amino acids. Germline CDR1 SGHTA, CDR2 FQGTGA. J lost 0 bases, V lost 0 bases, and 18 bases had no gene match. The CDR3 DNA is TGTGCCAGCAGCTTAACGGAAATAGCGGGAGTAACGCCCGCGGGCTCCTACGAGCAGTACGTC. Amino acids: CASSLTEIAGVTPAGSYEQYV.

The chain employs TRBV5-1 and TRBJ2-7, with 7 positions matching TRBD1. Germline CDR1 SGHRS, CDR2 YFSETQ. The CDR3 length is 13 residues. Trimming took 0 bases from V and 4 from J; bases not matched to a gene: 1. The CDR3 DNA reads as TGCGCCAGCAGCTTGGCCAGGGGGTACGAGCAGTACTTC. Translated: CASSLARGYEQYF.

This clone was picked up a small number of times. V is TRBV9 and J is TRBJ2-1, with D perhaps matching TRBD1 or TRBD2 (5 bases each). The CDR3 runs to 14 residues. Germline-derived CDR1 and CDR2 are SGDLS and YYNGEE. With 0 bases removed from V and 7 bases from J, the gap between germline ends came to 11 bases. This chain's CDR3 is CASSVGGAGNEQFF. CDR3 DNA sequence: TGTGCCAGCAGCGTAGGAGGGGCAGGGAATGAGCAGTTCTTC. The variable domain in full, with the rest retrieved from reference TRBV9 and TRBJ2-1, is DSGVTQTPKHLITATGQRVTLRCSPRSGDLSVYWYQQSLDQGLQFLIQYYNGEERAKGNILERFSAQQFPDLHSELNLSSLELGDSALYFCASSVGGAGNEQFFGPGTRLTVL.